Below, 23 T cell receptor beta chains from the same sample are listed, as sequenced in a study of blood T cell repertoires in COVID-19. Some clones are missing from TCRdb's copy, which holds only in-frame ones; the method was immunoSEQ multiplex PCR. The data show 70,000 to 95,000 clones, with 80% seen just once and around 13% held by the top ten. Sequencing was performed on peripheral blood. These receptor sequences come from a woman aged 40 to 55 with active or convalescent COVID-19.

CDR3 sequence: CASNSQETQYF. The DNA for the CDR3 is TGCGCCAGCAACAGCCAAGAGACCCAGTACTTC. The chain combines TRBV5-1 with TRBJ2-5; D unclear. Germline lookup yields CDR1 SGHRS and CDR2 YFSETQ. The CDR3 is 11 amino acids. Trimming took 6 bases from V and 1 from J, leaving 4 bases between them.

The gene calls are TRBV21-1 and TRBJ2-7; TRBD1 is the table's D call and was not checked against the DNA. TRBV21-1 is flagged as a pseudogene. The CDR3 consists of 14 residues. The CDR3 sequence: CASSSRDRDFEQYF. The CDR3, as DNA: TGTGCCAGCAGCAGCCGGGACAGGGATTTCGAGCAGTACTTC.

This clone was seen at least ten times. The chain employs TRBV5-1 and TRBJ2-7; TRBD1 might be the D (5 bases). Germline CDR1 reads SGHRS; CDR2 reads YFSETQ. The CDR3 contains 12 residues. Trimming took 3 bases from V and 4 from J, leaving 8 bases between them. The CDR3 here is CASSYGQYEQYF. In DNA form, the CDR3 reads TGCGCCAGCAGCTACGGACAATACGAGCAGTACTTC.

The gene calls are TRBV10-1 and TRBJ2-2, with a possible D match to TRBD2 (6 bases). The CDR3 runs 14 residues. Germline CDR1 reads WNHNN; CDR2 reads SYGVQD (reference sequence). Trimming pared 7 bases from V and 5 bases from J, leaving 14 bases between. CDR3 nucleotide sequence: TGCGCCAGCAATGCGGACTATCGGACCGGGGAGCTGTTTTTT. Encoded protein: CASNADYRTGELFF.

V gene TRBV27 combines with J gene TRBJ1-5, with TRBD1 identical over 9 bases. CDR3 length equals 17 residues. CDR1 MNHEY and CDR2 SMNVEV come from the germline V gene (reference sequence). The V gene end was trimmed by 5 bases and the J gene end by 4 bases; junction bases not matched to a gene: 12. CDR3 DNA sequence: TGTGCCAGCAGTCCGACAGCCGGGACAGGGATGAATCAGCCCCAGCATTTT. Its translation: CASSPTAGTGMNQPQHF.

The V call is TRBV27, the J call TRBJ1-5; no reliable D call. This CDR3 contains 15 residues. V was clipped by 5 bases and J by 0 bases, with 11 bases between them. Germline V gene lookup returns CDR1 MNHEY and CDR2 SMNVEV (reference sequence). CDR3 coding DNA: TGTGCCAGCAGTCGATCGGGGAGTAGCAATCAGCCCCAGCATTTT. Its protein product is CASSRSGSSNQPQHF.

This clone turned up a few times. The J gene is TRBJ1-2, the V gene TRBV30; D is perhaps TRBD1 (5 bases). Looked up from germline, CDR1 is GTSNPN and CDR2 is SVGIG (reference sequence). This CDR3 is built from 15 residues. Trimming shortened V by 3 bases and J by 0 bases, and 14 bases separated the two germline ends. The CDR3 region has the DNA TGTGCCTGGAGGATCCCAGGGTTGGCTAACTATGGCTACACCTTC. Translated: CAWRIPGLANYGYTF.

This sequence joins TRBV19 and TRBJ1-2; 7 bases are a match to TRBD1. CDR1 and CDR2 (germline): LNHDA, SQIVND (reference sequence). The CDR3 contains 13 residues. The junction had 9 bases not matched to a gene; V was cut back by 7 bases and J by 7 bases. The CDR3 sequence is CASKGIGTVGYTF. CDR3 sequence (DNA): TGTGCCAGTAAGGGGATAGGGACAGTTGGCTACACCTTC.

This rearrangement joins TRBV28 to TRBJ2-7; a weak D match, TRBD2 (5 bases). Germline-derived CDR1 and CDR2 are MDHEN and SYDVKM. Deletions cut 1 base from V and 3 bases from J, with 10 bases between. CDR3 size: 14 residues. CDR3 sequence: CASSLLALNYEQYF. The CDR3 DNA reads TGTGCCAGCAGTTTATTAGCGCTTAACTACGAGCAGTACTTC.

The genes are TRBV27 and TRBJ1-6; D is possibly TRBD1 (6 bases). Germline assignment: CDR1 MNHEY and CDR2 SMNVEV (reference sequence). CDR3 length: 18 residues. V was pared by 4 bases and J by 5 bases, with 21 bases between. Written as DNA, the CDR3 is TGTGCCAGCAGTTCGATACCAAAACAGGGATTCGATAATTCACCCCTCCACTTT. As protein: CASSSIPKQGFDNSPLHF.

The chain links TRBV15 to TRBJ1-5, with D possibly matching TRBD1 (6 bases). This CDR3 contains 16 residues. The V end lost 5 bases, the J end lost 3 bases, and 17 bases lay between the germline ends. CDR1 is LNHNV, CDR2 YYDKDF, per germline (reference sequence). In DNA, the CDR3 is TGTGCCACCAGCCAACATCTGGGGGCTAACAATCAGCCCCAGCATTTT. It is translated as CATSQHLGANNQPQHF.

This clone was seen once. V and J are TRBV5-1 and TRBJ2-3; D is possibly TRBD2 (6 bases). This CDR3 is built from 14 residues. Germline CDR1 is SGHRS and CDR2 is YFSETQ. The germline V and J ends were trimmed by 2 bases and 4 bases, with 11 bases remaining between them. In DNA, the CDR3 is TGCGCCAGCAGCTTTGGAGGGGTCCCAGATACGCAGTATTTT. It yields the protein CASSFGGVPDTQYF.

The gene calls are TRBV27 and TRBJ2-7; D is possibly TRBD1 (6 bases). V was cut by 5 bases and J by 5 bases, with 13 bases left in between. The CDR3 is 13 amino acids. Per germline, CDR1 MNHEY and CDR2 SMNVEV (reference sequence). CDR3 region: CASSTHRVHEQYF. The CDR3 bases are TGTGCCAGCAGTACTCACAGGGTCCACGAGCAGTACTTC.

The chain joins TRBV5-4 to TRBJ2-4; no clear D gene. CDR3 size: 13 residues. Germline V gives CDR1 SGHNT, CDR2 YYREEE (reference sequence). The germline V and J ends were trimmed by 0 bases and 4 bases, with 5 bases remaining between them. CDR3 nucleotide sequence: TGTGCCAGCAGCTTGGCCCAGAAAAACATTCAGTACTTC. Translating it yields CASSLAQKNIQYF.

The chain joins TRBV6-2 or TRBV6-3 to TRBJ1-6; TRBD1 is a possible D gene (6 bases). CDR1 MNHEY and CDR2 SVGEGT come from the germline V gene. The V gene lost 6 bases and the J gene lost 6 bases, with 15 bases spanning the gap. The CDR3 length is 15 residues. This chain's CDR3 is CASSPTGSANSPLHF. In DNA, the CDR3 is TGTGCCAGCAGCCCGACAGGTTCCGCTAATTCACCCCTCCACTTT.

The rearrangement links TRBV28 to TRBJ1-2; 7 nucleotides agree with TRBD1. This CDR3 has 13 amino acids. V trimming: 5 bases; J trimming: 8 bases; junction bases outside the gene matches: 8. In germline, CDR1 is MDHEN, CDR2 SYDVKM. CDR3 sequence: CASSVPGQRGYTF. The DNA for the CDR3 is TGTGCCAGCAGTGTCCCGGGACAGAGGGGCTACACCTTC.

Regarding this clone: The same CDR3 can be traced to other DNA sequences in this sample. This chain joins TRBV5-1 and TRBJ2-5, with a weak D call TRBD2 (5 bases). V was cut by 8 bases and J by 4 bases, with 9 bases left in between. The length of the CDR3 is 11 residues. In germline, CDR1 is SGHRS, CDR2 YFSETQ. Written as DNA, the CDR3 is TGCGCCAGTAGCAGCGGAGAGACCCAGTACTTC. The encoded protein is CASSSGETQYF.

This clone was counted a few times. The chain is built from TRBV30 and TRBJ2-7; 7 positions match TRBD1. CDR1 and CDR2 (germline): GTSNPN, SVGIG (reference sequence). Losses at the gene ends were 0 bases for V and 4 bases for J; bases not matched to a gene: 0. This CDR3 spans 12 amino acids. The CDR3 loop reads CAWSVQGYEQYF. The CDR3 DNA reads as TGTGCCTGGAGTGTACAGGGGTACGAGCAGTACTTC.

This clone appeared a few times. The rearrangement joins TRBV10-3 to TRBJ2-1, with TRBD1 matching over 11 bases. V dropped 6 bases and J dropped 6; count of bases not matched to a gene: 4. CDR1 is ENHRY, CDR2 SYGVKD, per germline. The CDR3 has 14 amino acids. The CDR3, as DNA: TGTGCCATCAGACCCGGGACAGGGGGCAATGAGCAGTTCTTC. This encodes CAIRPGTGGNEQFF.

This chain connects TRBV18 to TRBJ2-1; 11 bases fit TRBD2. Germline V CDR1 and CDR2: KGHSH, LQKENI. CDR3 length: 16 residues. V dropped 3 bases and J dropped 4; count of bases not matched to a gene: 5. The CDR3 DNA sequence: TGTGCCAGCTCACCGTTCGGGACTAGCGGTTACAATGAGCAGTTCTTC. Its protein product is CASSPFGTSGYNEQFF.

V gene TRBV18 combines with J gene TRBJ1-5; D not certain. Germline CDR1 is KGHSH and CDR2 is LQKENI. V gave up 3 bases and J gave up 6 bases, with 9 bases separating them. The CDR3 consists of 13 residues. This chain's CDR3 is CASSPTDGQPQHF. DNA of the CDR3: TGTGCCAGCTCACCCACAGACGGTCAGCCCCAGCATTTT.

This chain's CDR3 is CATSLGLAEVGELFF. The DNA of the CDR3 is TGTGCCACCAGCCTGGGACTAGCGGAGGTCGGGGAGCTGTTTTTT. V is TRBV24-1 and J is TRBJ2-2; TRBD2 matches 11 bases. The trim removed 7 bases at V and 7 bases at J, leaving 7 bases unmatched. Germline CDR1 KGHDR, CDR2 SFDVKD. CDR3 length: 15 residues.

J is TRBJ2-5 and V is TRBV5-4; 14 bases align to TRBD2. V shed 1 base and J 5 bases; nucleotides not matched to a gene: 13. Germline-derived CDR1 and CDR2 are SGHNT and YYREEE (reference sequence). The CDR3 contains 19 residues. For the CDR3, the DNA is TGTGCCAGCAGCTTGACGGGACTAGCGGGGGTTTGGAGGCGGGAGACCCAGTACTTC. Encoded protein: CASSLTGLAGVWRRETQYF.